This T cell receptor beta chain appears in the sequencing data of a study of Tregs in tolerant kidney transplant recipients. The study's findings and limits: Few patients were studied, so findings need validation in larger groups.

Mixed chimerism was transient after nonmyeloablative marrow transplants from related graft donors. Thawed PBMCs were FACS-sorted into unstimulated CD4+CD25+CD127- regulatory T cells, CD4+CD25- non-regulatory cells, CD4 and CD8 cells. The CDR3 has 14 amino acids. The V gene end was trimmed by 4 bases and the J gene end by 2 bases; junction bases not matched to a gene: 6. In germline, CDR1 is SQVTM, CDR2 ANQGSEA. Using immunoSEQ multiplex PCR, the repertoire was profiled, and TCRdb retains in-frame clones only, with some absent. The table includes more than 70,000 clones, about 91% detected once. With regard to this clone: Its antigen is as yet unknown.

The sequences come from CD4+ T cells from blood (PBMCs), collected 24 months after the transplant. This receptor was obtained from a human patient who received a combined kidney and bone marrow transplant. Some T cells may have originated in the graft donor. This chain links TRBV29-1 with TRBJ2-7; 9 bases map to TRBD2. The CDR3 sequence is CSVASVAGAYEQYF. In DNA form, the CDR3 reads TGCAGCGTTGCTTCGGTAGCGGGAGCCTACGAGCAGTACTTC.